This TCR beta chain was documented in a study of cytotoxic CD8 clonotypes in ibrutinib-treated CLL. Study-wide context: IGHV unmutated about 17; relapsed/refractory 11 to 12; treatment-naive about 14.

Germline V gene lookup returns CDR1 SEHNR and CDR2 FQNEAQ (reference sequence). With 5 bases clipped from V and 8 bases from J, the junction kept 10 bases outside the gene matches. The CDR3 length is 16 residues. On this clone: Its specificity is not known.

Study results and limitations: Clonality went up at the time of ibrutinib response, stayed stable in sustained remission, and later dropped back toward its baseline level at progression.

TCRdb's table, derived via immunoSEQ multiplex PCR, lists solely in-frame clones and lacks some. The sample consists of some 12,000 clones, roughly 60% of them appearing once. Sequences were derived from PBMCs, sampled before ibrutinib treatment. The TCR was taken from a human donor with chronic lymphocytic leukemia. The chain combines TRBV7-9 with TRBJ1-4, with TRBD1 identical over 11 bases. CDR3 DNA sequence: TGTGCCAGCAGCGTATCGGTTGGGACAGGGGGGGAAAAACTGTTTTTT. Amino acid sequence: CASSVSVGTGGEKLFF.